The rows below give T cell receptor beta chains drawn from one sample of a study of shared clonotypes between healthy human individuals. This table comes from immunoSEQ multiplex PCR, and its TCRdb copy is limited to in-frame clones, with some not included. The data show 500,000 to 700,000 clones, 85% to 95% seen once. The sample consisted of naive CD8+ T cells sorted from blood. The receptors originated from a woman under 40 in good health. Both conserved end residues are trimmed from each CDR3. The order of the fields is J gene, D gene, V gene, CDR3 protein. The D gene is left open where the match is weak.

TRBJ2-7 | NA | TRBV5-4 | ASSPWDGSSYEQY
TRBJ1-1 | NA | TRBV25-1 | ASSETGGGTEAF
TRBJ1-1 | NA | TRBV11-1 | ASSWDNTEAF
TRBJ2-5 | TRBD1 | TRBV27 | ASSVTGGGRETQY
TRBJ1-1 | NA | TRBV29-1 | SVYMDSEAF
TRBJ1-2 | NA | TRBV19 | ASSPRRYGYT
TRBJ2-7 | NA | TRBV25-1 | ASSGGLAVSEQY
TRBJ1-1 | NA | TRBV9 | ASSVGNGNTEAF
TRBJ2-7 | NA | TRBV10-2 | ASTEGTSYEQY
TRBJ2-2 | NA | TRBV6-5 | ASYGNTGELF
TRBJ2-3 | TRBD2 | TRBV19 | ASSRLAGAGDTQY
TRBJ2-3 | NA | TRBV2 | ASGTLTDTQY
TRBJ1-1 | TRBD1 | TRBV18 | ASSPTGVNTEAF
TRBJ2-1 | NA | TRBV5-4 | ASRRKGLGTGYNEQF
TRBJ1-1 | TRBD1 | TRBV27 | ASSYQPGQGLNTEAF
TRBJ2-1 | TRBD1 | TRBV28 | ASSFKTGGYNEQF
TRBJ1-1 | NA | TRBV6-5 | ASSNSGGVVEAF
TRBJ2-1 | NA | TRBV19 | ASSPLEFYNEQF
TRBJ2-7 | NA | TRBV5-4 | ASSLELGGSYEQY
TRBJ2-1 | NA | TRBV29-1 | HVVGESYNEQF
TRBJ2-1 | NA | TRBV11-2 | ASRGPGTQSYNEQF
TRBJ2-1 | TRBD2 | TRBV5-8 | ASSLNAGESNEQF
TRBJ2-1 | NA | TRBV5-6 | ASSPDPGEQF
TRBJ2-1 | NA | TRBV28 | ASSLQGSYNEQF
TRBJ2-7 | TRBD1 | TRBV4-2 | ASSQWTGSYEQY
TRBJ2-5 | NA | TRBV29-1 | SVVSRQETQY
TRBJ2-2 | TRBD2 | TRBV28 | ASTLAASGMNTGELF
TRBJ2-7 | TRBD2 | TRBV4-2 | ASSQEYALAGGGFYEQY
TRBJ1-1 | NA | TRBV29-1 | SVGVITEAF
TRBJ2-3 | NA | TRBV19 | ASSSGKVDTQY
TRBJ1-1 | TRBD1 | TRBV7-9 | ASSQTGVLTEAF
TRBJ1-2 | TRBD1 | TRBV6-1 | ASRTDRAYGYT
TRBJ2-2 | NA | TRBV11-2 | ASSSWASPGELF
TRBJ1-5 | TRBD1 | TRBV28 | ASNRQGAGNQPQH
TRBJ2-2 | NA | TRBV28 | ASTLGSGLVFTGELF
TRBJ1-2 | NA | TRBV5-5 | ASSSADIL
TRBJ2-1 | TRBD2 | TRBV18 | ASSPLEEREGPDEQF
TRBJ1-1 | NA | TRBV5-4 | ASRSPSEAF
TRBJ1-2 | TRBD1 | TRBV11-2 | ASSDWTGANYGYT
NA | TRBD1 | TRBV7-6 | ASSPGAGTGDYEQY
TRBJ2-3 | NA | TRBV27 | ASGHTDTQY
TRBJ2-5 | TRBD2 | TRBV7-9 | ASSLAGGGETQY
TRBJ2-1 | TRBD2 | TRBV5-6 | ASSPGLAPHEQF
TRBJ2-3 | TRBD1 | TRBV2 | ASNSGQTFTDTQY
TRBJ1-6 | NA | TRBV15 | ATSTHDGGRSPLH
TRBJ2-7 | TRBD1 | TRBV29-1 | SVRGGPTYEQY
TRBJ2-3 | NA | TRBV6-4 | ASSDSGSGRLAVGDTQY
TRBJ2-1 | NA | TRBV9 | ASSVAGNSYNEQF
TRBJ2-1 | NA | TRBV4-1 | ASSQEVRPTSYNEQF
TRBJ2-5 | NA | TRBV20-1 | SARVQTTWY